The 22 T cell receptor beta chains below all came from one sample that was sequenced in a study of cytomegalovirus exposure and HLA in healthy donors. PCR amplification relied on 60 Vbeta primers (plus 13 Jbeta primers). Sequencing was performed with immunoSEQ multiplex PCR; in TCRdb, only in-frame clones are kept and a portion is missing. The data show approximately 200,000 clones, 65% to 85% seen once. Sequenced input: PBMCs. These receptors were collected from a woman aged 18-29 years in good health and CMV-seronegative.

This chain connects TRBV29-1 to TRBJ2-1; 11 nucleotides align to TRBD1. Germline lookup yields CDR1 SQVTM and CDR2 ANQGSEA. This CDR3 comprises 13 residues. Trimming at V came to 5 bases and at J to 7 bases, leaving 4 bases not matched to a gene. The CDR3 DNA reads TGCAGCGTTCTCGGACAGGGGGCGAATGAGCAGTTCTTC. This codes for CSVLGQGANEQFF.

This rearrangement joins TRBV7-9 to TRBJ2-7, with a weak D call TRBD1 (5 bases). V was clipped by 6 bases and J by 5 bases, with 20 bases between them. This CDR3 has 15 residues. CDR1 and CDR2 (germline): SEHNR, FQNEAQ (reference sequence). In DNA form, the CDR3 reads TGTGCCAGCAGTCCCGACGACAAGGGGTGGAACGAGCAGTACTTC. Translated: CASSPDDKGWNEQYF. Complete variable domain (other parts from reference TRBV7-9 and TRBJ2-7): DTGVSQNPRHKITKRGQNVTFRCDPISEHNRLYWYRQTLGQGPEFLTYFQNEAQLEKSRLLSDRFSAERPKGSFSTLEIQRTEQGDSAMYLCASSPDDKGWNEQYFGPGTRLTVT.

This clone was seen a handful of times. This chain links TRBV5-4 with TRBJ1-6, with D maybe TRBD1 (5 bases). V was trimmed by 0 bases and J by 7 bases, leaving 11 bases between them. Germline values: CDR1 SGHNT, CDR2 YYREEE (reference sequence). The CDR3 contains 15 residues. CDR3 residues: CASSLERGGNSPLHF. DNA of the CDR3: TGTGCCAGCAGCTTGGAAAGGGGAGGGAATTCACCCCTCCACTTT.

This sequence joins TRBV29-1 and TRBJ1-2; TRBD1 matches 9 bases. The CDR3 length is 15 residues. The V gene end was trimmed by 6 bases and the J gene end by 3 bases; junction bases not matched to a gene: 11. CDR1 and CDR2 from the germline V gene are SQVTM and ANQGSEA. CDR3 loop: CSVGATQGADYGYTF. The CDR3 DNA sequence: TGCAGCGTGGGGGCCACACAGGGGGCGGACTATGGCTACACCTTC.

The count of this clone is one. V gene TRBV19 combines with J gene TRBJ1-5, with D uncertain. Germline values: CDR1 LNHDA, CDR2 SQIVND (reference sequence). This CDR3 region has 13 residues. V shed 9 bases and J shed 7 bases, with 16 bases lying between them. CDR3 protein: CASEDRGGQPQHF. The CDR3 DNA follows: TGTGCCAGCGAGGATCGGGGAGGACAGCCCCAGCATTTT.

The CDR3 DNA reads TGTGCCAGCAGTGAGCAACAGGGGGCGAACGGGGAGCTGTTTTTT. It codes for CASSEQQGANGELFF. V usage is TRBV6-4 and J usage is TRBJ2-2, with 9 bases identical to TRBD1. Germline CDR1 MRHNA, CDR2 SNTAGT. With 3 bases clipped from V and 7 bases from J, the junction kept 6 bases outside the gene matches. This CDR3 is built from 15 residues.

The J gene is TRBJ2-2, the V gene TRBV29-1; a weak D match, TRBD2 (6 bases). Germline values: CDR1 SQVTM, CDR2 ANQGSEA. Trimming took 4 bases from V and 4 from J, leaving 13 bases between them. The CDR3 has 14 residues. The CDR3 region has the DNA TGCAGCGTTGTAGGTCCCGGGGGCACCGGGGAGCTGTTTTTT. It translates to CSVVGPGGTGELFF.

This chain's CDR3 is CASSESGTGAHEQYF. As DNA, the CDR3 is TGTGCCAGCAGTGAATCCGGGACAGGGGCGCACGAGCAGTACTTC. The rearrangement joins TRBV6-1 to TRBJ2-7; 10 bases line up with TRBD1. CDR1 MNHNS and CDR2 SASEGT come from the germline V gene. V shed 2 bases and J 5 bases; nucleotides not matched to a gene: 6. This CDR3 has 15 residues.

CDR3 loop: CASSTDRGEKLFF. The CDR3 region has the DNA TGTGCCAGCAGCACGGACAGGGGTGAAAAACTGTTTTTT. This chain connects TRBV7-9 to TRBJ1-4; TRBD1 matches 9 bases. Trimming cost V 5 bases and J 7 bases; bases outside gene matches: 2. This CDR3 has 13 amino acids. Germline CDR1 is SEHNR and CDR2 is FQNEAQ (reference sequence). Full variable domain (remainder filled in from reference TRBV7-9 and TRBJ1-4): DTGVSQNPRHKITKRGQNVTFRCDPISEHNRLYWYRQTLGQGPEFLTYFQNEAQLEKSRLLSDRFSAERPKGSFSTLEIQRTEQGDSAMYLCASSTDRGEKLFFGSGTQLSVL.

This clone occurred once. V gene TRBV6-6 combines with J gene TRBJ1-1, with D unclear. CDR3 size: 14 residues. Germline-derived CDR1 and CDR2 are MNHNY and SVGAGI (reference sequence). V lost 5 bases, J lost 0 bases, and 10 bases lay in between. The CDR3 nucleotides read TGTGCCAGCAGTCTCGGGAGTCTGAACACTGAAGCTTTCTTT. Translating gives CASSLGSLNTEAFF.

The chain uses TRBV5-6 and TRBJ2-1; possibly TRBD2 for D (6 bases). CDR1 is SGHDT, CDR2 YYEEEE, per germline. Trimming stripped 3 bases from V and 7 bases from J, with 23 bases between. There are 17 residues in the CDR3. The CDR3 DNA reads as TGTGCCAGCAGCTCTTTTTTCTCTAGCGTGGAGGGGAATGAGCAGTTCTTC. Translating gives CASSSFFSSVEGNEQFF. The variable domain in full, with the rest retrieved from reference TRBV5-6 and TRBJ2-1, is DAGVTQSPTHLIKTRGQQVTLRCSPKSGHDTVSWYQQALGQGPQFIFQYYEEEERQRGNFPDRFSGHQFPNYSSELNVNALLLGDSALYLCASSSFFSSVEGNEQFFGPGTRLTVL.

The chain couples TRBV27 to TRBJ2-1; D is perhaps TRBD1 (5 bases). CDR1 MNHEY and CDR2 SMNVEV come from the germline V gene (reference sequence). The CDR3 loop spans 13 amino acids. The V end was cut by 3 bases, the J end by 4 bases, with 7 bases between. The CDR3 sequence: CASSFPGYNEQFF. CDR3 coding DNA: TGTGCCAGCAGTTTCCCAGGGTACAATGAGCAGTTCTTC.

This chain connects TRBV21-1 to TRBJ1-1. TRBV21-1 is a documented pseudogene. The CDR3 has 12 residues. In DNA form, the CDR3 reads TGTGCCAGCAGCACCCCGTCGGGGGGAGCTTTCTTT. Translation: CASSTPSGGAFF.

V and J are TRBV28 and TRBJ2-1; 7 bases map to TRBD2. Per the germline V gene, CDR1 is MDHEN and CDR2 is SYDVKM. The CDR3 runs 14 residues. Trimming took 2 bases from V and 7 from J; bases not matched to a gene: 5. Here the CDR3 DNA reads TGTGCCAGCAGTTTAAGACTAGCAGGGAATGAGCAGTTCTTC. This codes for CASSLRLAGNEQFF.

The rearrangement links TRBV2 to TRBJ1-1; D remains ambiguous. V dropped 3 bases and J dropped 1 base, with 9 bases sitting between them. This CDR3 has 14 amino acids. CDR1 is SNHLY, CDR2 FYNNEI, per germline. CDR3 sequence: CASSERPENTEAFF. The CDR3 DNA is TGTGCCAGCAGTGAGAGGCCTGAGAACACTGAAGCTTTCTTT.

Only a few counts were recorded for this clone. V gene TRBV7-8 combines with J gene TRBJ2-1; the match to TRBD2 covers 8 bases. Germline trimming cut 5 bases from V and 0 bases from J; bases unmatched to any gene: 6. CDR1 is SGHVS and CDR2 is FQNEAQ in the germline V gene. The CDR3 totals 16 residues. CDR3 bases: TGTGCCAGCAGCCCCTCGGGGGGGAGCTCCTACAATGAGCAGTTCTTC. It is translated as CASSPSGGSSYNEQFF.

The chain has TRBV7-6 and TRBJ2-5, with D possibly matching TRBD2 (7 bases). The V end lost 5 bases, the J end lost 2 bases, and 15 bases lay between the germline ends. The CDR3 extends over 15 amino acids. Germline CDR1 SGHVS, CDR2 FNYEAQ. The CDR3 loop reads CASSKGGEGQETQYF. DNA for the CDR3: TGTGCCAGCAGCAAGGGGGGGGAAGGGCAAGAGACCCAGTACTTC.

J is TRBJ2-4 and V is TRBV6-5, with D tentatively TRBD1 (7 bases). Germline CDR1 and CDR2: MNHEY and SVGAGI. This CDR3 has 13 residues. The V gene lost 6 bases and the J gene lost 7 bases, with 13 bases spanning the gap. DNA of the CDR3: TGTGCCAGCAGGCGGGGACAGAACAACATTCAGTACTTC. This translates into CASRRGQNNIQYF.

The V call is TRBV7-8, the J call TRBJ2-7; 7 bases are shared with TRBD1. The CDR3 runs to 14 residues. Trimming at V came to 4 bases and at J to 6 bases, leaving 9 bases not matched to a gene. Germline V gives CDR1 SGHVS, CDR2 FQNEAQ. CDR3 sequence: CASSSRQGSVEQYF. The CDR3 DNA is TGTGCCAGCAGCTCCAGACAGGGTTCAGTCGAGCAGTACTTC.

This clone was picked up a small number of times. This sequence joins TRBV21-1 and TRBJ1-2; the D segment call TRBD1 is taken from the table without a DNA check. TRBV21-1 is tagged as a pseudogene. The CDR3 consists of 15 residues. DNA for the CDR3: TGTGCCAGCATCGAAGACAGGGCAGGGCACTATGGCTACACCTTC. This codes for CASIEDRAGHYGYTF.

The chain has TRBV6-5 and TRBJ2-1; 9 bases are a match to TRBD2. The CDR3 is made up of 14 amino acids. The junction had 7 bases not matched to a gene; V was cut back by 7 bases and J by 6 bases. The germline gives CDR1 MNHEY, CDR2 SVGAGI. The CDR3 spells CASKKGLAFNEQFF. The CDR3 DNA sequence: TGTGCCAGCAAAAAGGGACTAGCTTTCAATGAGCAGTTCTTC.

In this sample, this clone turned up a few times. The V and J genes are TRBV5-1 and TRBJ1-4; no definite D call. V lost 1 base and J 0 bases, leaving 10 bases between the germline ends. The CDR3 has 16 residues. CDR1 is SGHRS, CDR2 YFSETQ, per germline. In DNA, the CDR3 is TGCGCCAGCAGCTTGAGCGGGAGAACAACTAATGAAAAACTGTTTTTT. It specifies CASSLSGRTTNEKLFF.